These 15 T cell receptor beta chains originate from one sample sequenced in a study of control samples from healthy donors and cancer patients. This table comes from immunoSEQ multiplex PCR, and its TCRdb copy is limited to in-frame clones, with some not included. Of under 85,000 clones detected, less than 95% appear once; the ten largest clones hold around 6.4%. Input material: blood. Receptor source: a woman in her thirties or forties in good health.

As DNA, the CDR3 is TGTGCCAGCAGTTACCCGGGGAACACTGAAGCTTTCTTT. Its protein is CASSYPGNTEAFF. The chain joins TRBV6-5 to TRBJ1-1; D gene unclear. This CDR3 is built from 13 residues. Germline loops: CDR1 MNHEY, CDR2 SVGAGI. V lost 2 bases and J lost 1, with 5 bases in between.

V usage is TRBV4-1 and J usage is TRBJ2-7; D is undetermined. The germline CDR1 and CDR2 sequences are MGHRA and YSYEKL. V was trimmed by 1 base and J by 7 bases, leaving 14 bases between them. The CDR3 consists of 14 residues. CDR3 bases: TGCGCCAGCAGCCAAGGGACCGGTTTGGGTGAGCAGTACTTC. Its protein product is CASSQGTGLGEQYF.

This chain joins TRBV6-5 and TRBJ1-5; TRBD1 aligns across 7 bases. J was trimmed by 3 bases and V by 5 bases; bases with no gene match: 4. This CDR3 region has 14 residues. Germline lookup yields CDR1 MNHEY and CDR2 SVGAGI. The CDR3 DNA follows: TGTGCCAGCAGTCCACAGGGGAACAATCAGCCCCAGCATTTT. Translating gives CASSPQGNNQPQHF.

The CDR3, as DNA: TGCAGCGTTGACAGCGGGAGTGCGGCAGATACGCAGTATTTT. It translates to CSVDSGSAADTQYF. The chain carries TRBV29-1 and TRBJ2-3; 8 positions match TRBD2. The V gene's germline CDR1 is SQVTM and CDR2 ANQGSEA. Germline trimming cut 3 bases from V and 4 bases from J; bases unmatched to any gene: 6. This CDR3 contains 14 residues.

The gene calls are TRBV6-5 and TRBJ1-1, with D perhaps matching TRBD1 (5 bases). The V gene's germline CDR1 is MNHEY and CDR2 SVGAGI. The CDR3 runs 13 residues. V dropped 5 bases and J dropped 8 bases, with 15 bases sitting between them. For the CDR3, the DNA is TGTGCCAGCAGTATCCGACAGCGGGGCGAAGCTTTCTTT. Translation: CASSIRQRGEAFF.

The CDR3 reads CASSPRWSSGNTIYF. CDR3 DNA: TGTGCCAGCAGCCCCCGATGGAGCTCTGGAAACACCATATATTTT. The V and J genes are TRBV9 and TRBJ1-3; D call uncertain. This CDR3 has 15 amino acids. In germline, CDR1 is SGDLS, CDR2 YYNGEE. V was clipped by 4 bases and J by 0 bases, with 11 bases between them. The entire variable domain, with the rest obtained from reference TRBV9 and TRBJ1-3, is as follows: DSGVTQTPKHLITATGQRVTLRCSPRSGDLSVYWYQQSLDQGLQFLIQYYNGEERAKGNILERFSAQQFPDLHSELNLSSLELGDSALYFCASSPRWSSGNTIYFGEGSWLTVV.

In DNA, the CDR3 is TGTGCCAGCAGCTTACGGGGGTCAGGGGCCAACGTCCTGACTTTC. Translation gives CASSLRGSGANVLTF. The chain joins TRBV7-8 to TRBJ2-6; D might be TRBD2 (6 bases). Trimming took off 2 bases at V and 4 bases at J, with 9 bases between the two ends. The length of the CDR3 is 15 residues. Germline V gives CDR1 SGHVS, CDR2 FQNEAQ.

V usage is TRBV5-1 and J usage is TRBJ2-7, with D perhaps matching TRBD2 (5 bases). Germline-derived CDR1 and CDR2 are SGHRS and YFSETQ. V was cut by 7 bases and J by 5 bases, with 10 bases left in between. This CDR3 spans 11 amino acids. The CDR3 region has the DNA TGCGCCAGCGTTAACGGGAACGAGCAGTACTTC. Its protein product is CASVNGNEQYF.

The chain carries TRBV5-4 and TRBJ2-1, with TRBD2 matching over 9 bases. CDR1 and CDR2 (germline): SGHNT, YYREEE (reference sequence). The V segment lost 4 bases and the J segment 9 bases; nucleotides outside the gene matches: 5. The CDR3 sequence is 13 residues long. Here the CDR3 reads CASSRGGEGEQFF. The CDR3 nucleotides are TGTGCCAGCAGCCGCGGGGGGGAGGGTGAGCAGTTCTTC.

The CDR3 nucleotides are TGTGCCAGCAGCGCCAACCCCCGGGACATGAACACTGAAGCTTTCTTT. This sequence encodes CASSANPRDMNTEAFF. This chain joins TRBV9 and TRBJ1-1, with a tentative D call TRBD1 (6 bases). Germline CDR1 and CDR2: SGDLS and YYNGEE. The CDR3 is 16 amino acids. V gave up 3 bases and J gave up 0 bases, with 15 bases separating them.

This chain joins TRBV6-5 and TRBJ1-1; D unresolved. From germline, CDR1 is MNHEY and CDR2 SVGAGI. V lost 5 bases and J lost 1, with 11 bases in between. CDR3 length: 14 amino acids. The CDR3 region is CASSPRWSNTEAFF. As DNA, the CDR3 is TGTGCCAGCAGTCCCCGATGGTCGAACACTGAAGCTTTCTTT.

The V and J genes are TRBV23-1 and TRBJ2-2, with a tentative D call TRBD2 (7 bases). TRBV23-1 is assigned to the ORF class and has an uncertain function. The V end lost 0 bases, the J end lost 4 bases, and 24 bases lay between the germline ends. The CDR3 contains 20 residues. DNA of the CDR3: TGCGCCAGCAGTCAATCGCCCTCTCCTTGGGGGGGGCGTAGCACCGGGGAGCTGTTTTTT. It translates to CASSQSPSPWGGRSTGELFF.

The chain employs TRBV6-5 and TRBJ1-1, with D unclear. From germline, CDR1 is MNHEY and CDR2 SVGAGI. Trimming pared 4 bases from V and 1 base from J, leaving 13 bases between. This CDR3 region has 15 residues. The CDR3 region has the DNA TGTGCCAGCAGTTCCCACCTCGGGGAGAACACTGAAGCTTTCTTT. Translating it yields CASSSHLGENTEAFF.

The chain uses TRBV5-5 and TRBJ2-2; TRBD2 agrees at 11 bases. Germline V CDR1 and CDR2: SGHKS, YYEKEE (reference sequence). CDR3 length equals 16 residues. Trimming removed 0 bases from V and 3 bases from J; junction bases left unmatched: 1. This CDR3 reads CASSLELAGDTGELFF. CDR3 bases: TGTGCCAGCAGCTTGGAACTAGCGGGGGACACCGGGGAGCTGTTTTTT.

The chain has TRBV7-9 and TRBJ2-3; no clear D. CDR1 SEHNR and CDR2 FQNEAQ come from the germline V gene (reference sequence). This CDR3 region has 15 residues. Trimming stripped 4 bases from V and 1 base from J, with 12 bases between. CDR3 residues: CASSSLLSGTDTQYF. The CDR3 DNA follows: TGTGCCAGCAGCTCCCTTTTGTCAGGCACAGATACGCAGTATTTT.